These T cell receptor beta chains were read from a single sample in a study of cytomegalovirus exposure and HLA in healthy donors. TCRdb's copy holds only in-frame clones and misses some; the assay was immunoSEQ multiplex PCR. The sample shows over 110,000 clones, roughly 74% of them seen only once. The sample consisted of PBMCs. Every receptor here comes from a middle-aged woman in good health and CMV-seropositive. CDR3s include the opening cysteine and the closing phenylalanine or tryptophan. D genes are given only for firm matches. Clone size is shown for a subset of rows, as once, few, many or a class of expanded clone.

clone size	V gene	D gene	J gene	CDR3 DNA	CDR3 protein
.	TRBV28	TRBD2	TRBJ2-7	TGTGCCAGCAGTTTTTTTGTCGGGGAGGGCCACGAGCAGTACTTC	CASSFFVGEGHEQYF
.	TRBV28	TRBD2	TRBJ2-7	TGTGCCAGCCGGGGTCGTGGGCCTAGCGGGATCTACGAGCAGTACTTC	CASRGRGPSGIYEQYF
.	TRBV10-2	TRBD2	TRBJ2-3	TGCGCCAGCAGCGACGTAGCGGGACTCGGCGTGTATACGCAGTATTTT	CASSDVAGLGVYTQYF
.	TRBV27	TRBD2	TRBJ2-3	TGTGCCAGCAGTTCCTCGGCTAGCGGGAGCACAGATACGCAGTATTTT	CASSSSASGSTDTQYF
.	TRBV5-4	TRBD1	TRBJ1-3	TGTGCCAGCAGCACTAACCCAGGGGGCGCGGGAAACACCATATATTTT	CASSTNPGGAGNTIYF
.	TRBV19	.	TRBJ2-3	TGTGCCAGTAGTAATCCGAGGGGGACCACAGATACGCAGTATTTT	CASSNPRGTTDTQYF
.	TRBV30	.	TRBJ1-1	TGTGCCTGGAGTTTGGGGCAGGCTGAAGCTTTCTTT	CAWSLGQAEAFF
once	TRBV18	.	TRBJ1-5	TGTGCCAGCTCACTGGACAGTCGTCAGCCCCAGCATTTT	CASSLDSRQPQHF
few	TRBV11-2	.	TRBJ2-5	TGTGCCAGCAGCACCGTTCTACAAGAGACCCAGTACTTC	CASSTVLQETQYF
.	TRBV6-1	.	TRBJ1-1	TGTGCCAGCAGTGTACTAACAACGAACACTGAAGCTTTCTTT	CASSVLTTNTEAFF
.	TRBV29-1	TRBD1	TRBJ2-7	TGCAGCGTTACTACCGGGACAGATCCCTACGAGCAGTACTTC	CSVTTGTDPYEQYF
.	TRBV4-1	TRBD2	TRBJ2-1	TGCGCCAGCAGCCGCCTAGCGGGACATGAGCAGTTCTTC	CASSRLAGHEQFF
.	TRBV2	.	TRBJ1-2	TGTGCCAGCAGTGAACGGGGGTCCTACTATGGCTACACCTTC	CASSERGSYYGYTF
.	TRBV5-1	.	TRBJ1-1	TGCGCCAGCAGCCCCCGGGGGAACACTGAAGCTTTCTTT	CASSPRGNTEAFF
.	TRBV28	.	TRBJ1-2	TGTGCCAGCAGTTACAGGGAAATAAACTATGGCTACACCTTC	CASSYREINYGYTF
many	TRBV25-1	.	TRBJ2-7	TGTGCCAGCAGTGTACCTGGTCCGCAGGGCTACGAGCAGTACTTC	CASSVPGPQGYEQYF
.	TRBV11-2	.	TRBJ1-3	TGTGCCAGCAGCTCACAGGGTGTGAACACCATATATTTT	CASSSQGVNTIYF
.	TRBV11-2	TRBD2	TRBJ2-1	TGTGCCAGCAGCCTAGAGAGCGGGGCGGGTTCATCTAATGAGCAGTTCTTC	CASSLESGAGSSNEQFF
.	TRBV10-3	.	TRBJ2-3	TGTGCCATCAGTGGGGGGCCAGATACGCAGTATTTT	CAISGGPDTQYF
.	TRBV4-1	.	TRBJ2-7	TGCGCCAGCAGCCAAGATTGGACCGGGACAACATTCTACGAGCAGTACTTC	CASSQDWTGTTFYEQYF
.	TRBV27	TRBD1	TRBJ2-1	TGTGCCAGCACTCTGACAGGGGCCGCCGAGCAGTTCTTC	CASTLTGAAEQFF
.	TRBV5-4	TRBD2	TRBJ2-3	TGTGCCAGCAGCTTGTTCTCTAGCGGGATAGGAGATACGCAGTATTTT	CASSLFSSGIGDTQYF
.	TRBV5-1	TRBD2	TRBJ2-1	TGCGCCAGCAGCTTGGCTAGCGGGAGAGTCTATGAGCAGTTCTTC	CASSLASGRVYEQFF
.	TRBV27	TRBD2	TRBJ2-1	TGTGCCAGCCGAGGACCCGGGACTAGCGGGAGGAATGAGCAGTTCTTC	CASRGPGTSGRNEQFF
.	TRBV7-2	.	TRBJ2-3	TGTGCCAGCAGCACCTCCTACACAGATACGCAGTATTTT	CASSTSYTDTQYF
.	TRBV5-6	TRBD1	TRBJ1-1	TGTGCCAGCAGCCGACAGACAGGGACGCCTGAAGCTTTCTTT	CASSRQTGTPEAFF
few	TRBV5-1	TRBD1	TRBJ1-4	TGCGCCAGCAGCGACGGGACAGCAACTAATGAAAAACTGTTTTTT	CASSDGTATNEKLFF
.	TRBV15	TRBD2	TRBJ2-7	TGTGCCACCAGCACACTAGCGGGAGGCATCTACGAGCAGTACTTC	CATSTLAGGIYEQYF
.	TRBV2	.	TRBJ2-3	TGTGCCAGCAGTCAAACGCGGGCGGGGTTAGGTACGCAGTATTTT	CASSQTRAGLGTQYF
.	TRBV7-9	.	TRBJ2-3	TGTGCCAGCAGCTTAAACGTGCGGATCTCTAGCACAGATACGCAGTATTTT	CASSLNVRISSTDTQYF
once	TRBV5-1	TRBD1	TRBJ1-1	TGCGCCAGCAGCTTTGACCCGGGACAGGGTAACACTGAAGCTTTCTTT	CASSFDPGQGNTEAFF
.	TRBV6-1	TRBD2	TRBJ2-1	TGTGCCAGCAGTGAAGGGACTAGCGGGAGGCATGAGCAGTTCTTC	CASSEGTSGRHEQFF
.	TRBV30	.	TRBJ2-5	TGTGCCTGGAGTGTCGGAGAGACCCAGTACTTC	CAWSVGETQYF
.	TRBV7-9	TRBD2	TRBJ2-3	TGTGCCAGCAGCTTACTAGCGGGAGCCGCAGATACGCAGTATTTT	CASSLLAGAADTQYF
.	TRBV19	TRBD2	TRBJ2-7	TGTGCCAGTAGCCGACTAGCGGGAGGCCGTGGCGAGCAGTACTTC	CASSRLAGGRGEQYF
.	TRBV5-1	.	TRBJ2-5	TGCGCCAGCAGGGACCTTGGTGGGAGGCAAGAGACCCAGTACTTC	CASRDLGGRQETQYF
once	TRBV18	.	TRBJ2-5	TGTGCCAGCTCACCACAACAAAAAGAGACCCAGTACTTC	CASSPQQKETQYF
once	TRBV5-1	.	TRBJ1-2	TGCGCCAGCAGCCCCGGAGGGGACCAAGCTAACTATGGCTACACCTTC	CASSPGGDQANYGYTF
.	TRBV19	TRBD1	TRBJ2-7	TGTGCCAGTAGTCGCAACCGGGACAGAGACTACGAGCAGTACTTC	CASSRNRDRDYEQYF
few	TRBV6-5	TRBD1	TRBJ1-5	TGTGCCAGCAGTTGGGACAGCGATCAGCCCCAGCATTTT	CASSWDSDQPQHF
.	TRBV5-1	.	TRBJ2-7	TGCGCCAGCAGCGTAGGGGGACGGCCGATCTACGAGCAGTACTTC	CASSVGGRPIYEQYF
.	TRBV6-6	TRBD1	TRBJ2-3	TGTGCCAGCAGGGGGACAGGGTCCACAGATACGCAGTATTTT	CASRGTGSTDTQYF
.	TRBV10-1	TRBD1	TRBJ2-5	TGCGCCAGCAGTAAGGGACAGCAAGAGACCCAGTACTTC	CASSKGQQETQYF
few	TRBV2	TRBD1	TRBJ1-4	TGTGCCAGCAGCTATACAGGGGGGAAACTGTTTTTT	CASSYTGGKLFF
.	TRBV2	.	TRBJ2-2	TGTGCCAGCAGTGCCCGCGGGCAGAACACCGGGGAGCTGTTTTTT	CASSARGQNTGELFF
.	TRBV6-1	.	TRBJ2-5	TGTGCCAGTAGAGACAGGATTAAAGAGACCCAGTACTTC	CASRDRIKETQYF
.	TRBV9	.	TRBJ2-1	TGTGCCAGCAGCGTAGACGGCGGAACCTACAATGAGCAGTTCTTC	CASSVDGGTYNEQFF
.	TRBV7-9	TRBD1	TRBJ1-4	TGTGCCAGCAGCCTGACAGGGGCAGGTGAAAAACTGTTTTTT	CASSLTGAGEKLFF
.	TRBV20-1	.	TRBJ1-2	TGCAGTGCTACAGACAAGCAAGGCTACACCTTC	CSATDKQGYTF
.	TRBV12-5	.	TRBJ1-5	TGTGCTAGTGGTCCCTCTCCGGTTCAGCCCCAGCATTTT	CASGPSPVQPQHF
.	TRBV4-1	TRBD2	TRBJ2-3	TGCGCCAGCAGCCAAGCGGGACTAGTGATTGCAGATACGCAGTATTTT	CASSQAGLVIADTQYF
.	TRBV7-7	TRBD1	TRBJ2-3	TGTGCTAGCAGCTTAGCAGGACAGGTGCCAGGTACGCAGTATTTT	CASSLAGQVPGTQYF
.	TRBV18	TRBD1	TRBJ2-7	TGTGCCAGCCGAGGGGACAGGGCCCCCTACGAGCAGTACTTC	CASRGDRAPYEQYF
.	TRBV20-1	TRBD1	TRBJ1-1	TGCAGTGCTTGGACAGGACCAGAAGCTTTCTTT	CSAWTGPEAFF